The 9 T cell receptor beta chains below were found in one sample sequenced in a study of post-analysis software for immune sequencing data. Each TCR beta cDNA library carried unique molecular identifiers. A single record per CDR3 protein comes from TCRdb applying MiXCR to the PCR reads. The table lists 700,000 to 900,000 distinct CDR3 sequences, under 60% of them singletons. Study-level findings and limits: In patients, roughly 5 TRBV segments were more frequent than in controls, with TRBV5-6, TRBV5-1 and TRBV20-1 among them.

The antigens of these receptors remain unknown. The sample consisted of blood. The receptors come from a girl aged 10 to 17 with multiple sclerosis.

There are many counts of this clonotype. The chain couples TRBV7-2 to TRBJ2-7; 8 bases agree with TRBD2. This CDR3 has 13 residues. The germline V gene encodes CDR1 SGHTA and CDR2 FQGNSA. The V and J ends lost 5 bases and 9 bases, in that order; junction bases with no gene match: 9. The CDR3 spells CASSTAGVGVQYF. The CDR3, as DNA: TGTGCCAGCAGCACAGCGGGAGTAGGGGTGCAGTACTTC.

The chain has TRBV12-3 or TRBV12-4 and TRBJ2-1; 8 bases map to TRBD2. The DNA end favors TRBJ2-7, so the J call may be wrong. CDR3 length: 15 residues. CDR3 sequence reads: CASIDSGSSYNEQYF. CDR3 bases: TGTGCCAGCATCGACAGCGGGAGCTCCTACAATGAGCAGTACTTC.

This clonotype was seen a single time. CDR3 DNA sequence: TGTGCCACCAGCAGAGGAAACGGAAAGACCCAGTACTTC. This gives the protein CATSRGNGKTQYF. The rearrangement joins TRBV15 to TRBJ2-7, with no clear D. The J call may not be correct, given that the DNA end is closer to TRBJ2-5. The CDR3 runs 13 residues. The germline V gene has CDR1 LNHNV and CDR2 YYDKDF (reference sequence).

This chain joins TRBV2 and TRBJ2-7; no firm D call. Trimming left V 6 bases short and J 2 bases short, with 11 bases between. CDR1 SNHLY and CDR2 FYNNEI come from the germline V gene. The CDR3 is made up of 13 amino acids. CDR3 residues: CASRADRPYEQYF. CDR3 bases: TGTGCCAGCAGGGCAGACCGTCCCTACGAGCAGTACTTC.

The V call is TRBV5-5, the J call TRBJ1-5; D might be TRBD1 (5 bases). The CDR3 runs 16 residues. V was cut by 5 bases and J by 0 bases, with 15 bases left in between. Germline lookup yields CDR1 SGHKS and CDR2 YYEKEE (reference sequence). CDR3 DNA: TGTGCCAGCAGACCAGGGACGGGGGTTAGCAATCAGCCCCAGCATTTT. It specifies CASRPGTGVSNQPQHF.

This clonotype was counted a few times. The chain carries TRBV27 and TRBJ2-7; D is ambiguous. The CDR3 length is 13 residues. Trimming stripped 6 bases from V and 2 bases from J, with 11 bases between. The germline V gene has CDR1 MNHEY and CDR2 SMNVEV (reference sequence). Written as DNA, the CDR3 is TGTGCCAGCAGACCCGACATGGCCTACGAGCAGTACTTC. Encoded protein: CASRPDMAYEQYF.

The CDR3 nucleotides are TGTGCCACCAGCAGAGATTTACTCGGCAATCAGCCCCAGCATTTT. This sequence encodes CATSRDLLGNQPQHF. The V and J genes are TRBV15 and TRBJ1-5; no reliable D call. The germline CDR1 and CDR2 sequences are LNHNV and YYDKDF (reference sequence). V lost 0 bases to trimming and J lost 2 bases, with 8 bases between them. This CDR3 has 15 residues.

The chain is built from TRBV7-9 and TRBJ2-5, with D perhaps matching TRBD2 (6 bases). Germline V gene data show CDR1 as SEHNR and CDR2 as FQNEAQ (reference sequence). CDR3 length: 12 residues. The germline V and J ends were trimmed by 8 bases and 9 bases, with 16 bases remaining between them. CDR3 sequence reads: CASSGLPQAQYF. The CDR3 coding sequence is TGTGCCAGCTCGGGACTTCCCCAGGCCCAGTACTTC.

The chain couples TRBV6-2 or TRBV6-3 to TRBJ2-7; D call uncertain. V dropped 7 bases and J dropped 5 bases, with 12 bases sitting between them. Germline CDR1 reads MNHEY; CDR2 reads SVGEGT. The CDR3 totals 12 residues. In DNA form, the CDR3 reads TGTGCCAGCAACGATCCCTTAGACGAGCAGTACTTC. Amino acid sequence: CASNDPLDEQYF.